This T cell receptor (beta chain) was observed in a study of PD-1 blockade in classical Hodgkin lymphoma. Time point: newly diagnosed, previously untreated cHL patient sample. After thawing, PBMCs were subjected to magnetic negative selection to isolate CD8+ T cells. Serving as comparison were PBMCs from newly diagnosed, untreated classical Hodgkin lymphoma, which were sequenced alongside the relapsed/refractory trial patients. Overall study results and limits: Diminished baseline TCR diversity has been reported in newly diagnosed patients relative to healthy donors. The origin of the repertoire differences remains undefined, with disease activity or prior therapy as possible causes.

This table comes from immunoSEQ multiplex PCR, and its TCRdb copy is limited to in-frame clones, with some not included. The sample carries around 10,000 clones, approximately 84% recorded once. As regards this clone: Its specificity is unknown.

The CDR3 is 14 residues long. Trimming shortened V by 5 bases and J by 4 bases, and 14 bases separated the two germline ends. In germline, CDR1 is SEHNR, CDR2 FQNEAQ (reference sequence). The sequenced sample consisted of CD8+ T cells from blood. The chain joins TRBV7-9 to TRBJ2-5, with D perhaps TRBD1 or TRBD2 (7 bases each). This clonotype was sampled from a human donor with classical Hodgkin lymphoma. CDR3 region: CASSREGASETQYF. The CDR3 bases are TGTGCCAGCAGCAGGGAGGGGGCCTCAGAGACCCAGTACTTC.